The clone carrying this TCR beta chain was counted once. The antigen is not known. These data are taken from a study of cytomegalovirus exposure and HLA in healthy donors. Study results and limitations: Cytomegalovirus association was assigned to about 150 TCR beta chains. Among the CMV-associated chains, three were confirmed in vitro as specific for CMV antigens. A later analysis found first-cohort TCR clusters tended to co-occur in the 120 validation repertoires. With high specificity and sensitivity, the classifier reportedly diagnosed cytomegalovirus status.

Germline lookup yields CDR1 MNHEY and CDR2 SVGAGI. CDR3 size: 14 residues. V lost 6 bases to trimming and J lost 1 base; unmatched junction nucleotides: 3. Measured with immunoSEQ multiplex PCR; TCRdb has only the in-frame clones, and not every one. The data hold about 280,000 clones, with 80% to 90% observed a single time. This rearrangement joins TRBV6-5 to TRBJ1-1; TRBD1 aligns across 9 bases. Sample: PBMCs. This clonotype was obtained from a woman between 18 and 29 years old in good health and CMV-seronegative. CDR3 DNA: TGTGCCAGCAGCCGGACAGGGGAGAACACTGAAGCTTTCTTT. It specifies CASSRTGENTEAFF.